This T cell receptor (beta chain) was profiled in a study of OX40 agonist ivuxolimab in advanced cancers. Study at large: Aged about 20 to 85 with a mean of 60 years, they were 82.7% male. Three patients got partial responses; one had hepatocellular carcinoma and two had cutaneous melanoma.

For this clone: The antigen is not known.

This CDR3 has 15 residues. Germline lookup yields CDR1 MNHNS and CDR2 SASEGT. With V trimmed by 8 bases and J by 5 bases, 13 bases remained unmatched. The table came from immunoSEQ multiplex PCR; TCRdb's copy has only in-frame clones and leaves some out. The top ten clones hold around 0.5% of a sample with over 55,000 clones, 86% of them seen once. Study-wide points: Not determined was the antigen specificity of the expanded peripheral T cells. Clonal expansion was among the lowest in partial responders at 0.1-3.0 mg/kg, especially CD8+.

The specimen was CD4+ or CD8+ T cells sorted from blood, collected in a trial of the OX40 agonist ivuxolimab. The V gene is TRBV6-1, the J gene TRBJ2-3, with TRBD1 identical over 7 bases. This TCR was recovered from an adult with an advanced solid tumor such as melanoma, head and neck, liver or kidney cancer. The CDR3 bases are TGTGCCAGCTATACTACAGGGGATGAGGGAGATACGCAGTATTTT. It is translated as CASYTTGDEGDTQYF.